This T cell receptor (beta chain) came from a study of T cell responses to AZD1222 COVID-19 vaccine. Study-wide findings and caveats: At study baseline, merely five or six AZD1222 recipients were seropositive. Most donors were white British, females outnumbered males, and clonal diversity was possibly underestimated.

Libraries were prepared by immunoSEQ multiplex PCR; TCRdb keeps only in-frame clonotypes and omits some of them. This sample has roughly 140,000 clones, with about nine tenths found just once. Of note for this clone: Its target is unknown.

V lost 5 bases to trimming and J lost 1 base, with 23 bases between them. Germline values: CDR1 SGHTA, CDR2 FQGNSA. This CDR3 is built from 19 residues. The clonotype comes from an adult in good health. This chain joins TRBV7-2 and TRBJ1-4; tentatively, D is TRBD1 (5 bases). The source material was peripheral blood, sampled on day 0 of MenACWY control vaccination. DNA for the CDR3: TGTGCCAGCAGCCTAAGAGGTACAGGACTCGGGGGAACTAATGAAAAACTGTTTTTT. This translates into CASSLRGTGLGGTNEKLFF. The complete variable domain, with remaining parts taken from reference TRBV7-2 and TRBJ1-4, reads GAGVSQSPSNKVTEKGKDVELRCDPISGHTALYWYRQSLGQGLEFLIYFQGNSAPDKSGLPSDRFSAERTGGSVSTLTIQRTQQEDSAVYLCASSLRGTGLGGTNEKLFFGSGTQLSVL.